The clone carrying this T cell receptor beta chain was recorded at least ten times. The CDR3 is 16 amino acids. Trimming removed 6 bases from V and 5 bases from J, with 17 bases in between. Germline CDR1 and CDR2: MDHEN and SYDVKM. The data were taken from a study of T-cell reconstitution after alpha-beta-depleted transplantation in children. The TCRbeta library incorporated unique molecular identifiers. TCRdb passed the PCR reads through MiXCR, listing each CDR3 protein once. Of fewer than 350,000 distinct CDR3 sequences in the sample, around 10% are singletons; the top ten hold 20% to 25%. The TCR originated in a male patient between 2 and 9 years old who had a stem cell transplant for chronic granulomatous disease, so the T cells may come from the graft donor. The chain uses TRBV28 and TRBJ1-6; no reliable D call. The starting material was peripheral blood, obtained 180 days after TCRalphabeta/CD19-depleted stem cell transplant. The DNA of the CDR3 is TGTGCCAGCAGCCCGGTGGAGCCGCGGGATAATTCACCCCTCCACTTT. Its protein product is CASSPVEPRDNSPLHF.